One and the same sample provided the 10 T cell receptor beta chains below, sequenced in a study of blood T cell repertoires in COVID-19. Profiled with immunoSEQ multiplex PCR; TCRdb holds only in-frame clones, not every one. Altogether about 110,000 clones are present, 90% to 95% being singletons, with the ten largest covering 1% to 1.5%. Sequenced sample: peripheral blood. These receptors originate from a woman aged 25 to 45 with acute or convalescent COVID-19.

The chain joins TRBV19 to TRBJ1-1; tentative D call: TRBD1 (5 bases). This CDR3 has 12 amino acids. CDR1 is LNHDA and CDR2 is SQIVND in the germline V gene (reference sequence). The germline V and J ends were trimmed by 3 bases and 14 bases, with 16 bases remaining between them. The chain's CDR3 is CASSMGGRASFF. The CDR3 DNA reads TGTGCCAGTAGTATGGGAGGCAGGGCCTCCTTCTTT.

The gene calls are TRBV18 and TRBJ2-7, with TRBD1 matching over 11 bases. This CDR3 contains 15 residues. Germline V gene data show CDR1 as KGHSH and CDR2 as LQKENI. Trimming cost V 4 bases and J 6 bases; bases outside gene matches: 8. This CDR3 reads CASSRPGQGVREQYF. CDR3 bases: TGTGCCAGCTCACGACCGGGACAGGGGGTACGCGAGCAGTACTTC.

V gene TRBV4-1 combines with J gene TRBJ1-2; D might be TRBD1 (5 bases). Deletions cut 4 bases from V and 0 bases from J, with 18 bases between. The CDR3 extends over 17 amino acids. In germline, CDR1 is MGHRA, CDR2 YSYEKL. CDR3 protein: CASSPNERTSANYGYTF. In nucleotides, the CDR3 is TGCGCCAGCAGCCCCAACGAACGGACATCAGCTAACTATGGCTACACCTTC.

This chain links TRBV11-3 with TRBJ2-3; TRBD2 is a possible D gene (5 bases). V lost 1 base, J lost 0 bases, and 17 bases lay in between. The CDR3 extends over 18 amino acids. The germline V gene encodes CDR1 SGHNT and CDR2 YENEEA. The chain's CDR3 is CASSLGIALWTSTDTQYF. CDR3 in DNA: TGTGCCAGCAGCTTAGGGATAGCGTTGTGGACTAGCACAGATACGCAGTATTTT.

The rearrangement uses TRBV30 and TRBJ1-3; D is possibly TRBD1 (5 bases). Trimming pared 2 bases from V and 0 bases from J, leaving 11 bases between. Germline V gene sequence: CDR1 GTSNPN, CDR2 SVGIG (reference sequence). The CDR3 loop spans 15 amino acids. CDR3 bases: TGTGCCTGGAGTCGGGGGTTGAGCTCTGGAAACACCATATATTTT. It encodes CAWSRGLSSGNTIYF.

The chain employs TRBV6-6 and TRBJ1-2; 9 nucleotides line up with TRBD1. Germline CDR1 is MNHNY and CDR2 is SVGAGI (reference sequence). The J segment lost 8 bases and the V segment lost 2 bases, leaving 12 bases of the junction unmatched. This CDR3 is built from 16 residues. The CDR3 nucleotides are TGTGCCAGCAGTTACGACCCTGCCACAGGGGGCAAGGGCTACACCTTC. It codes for CASSYDPATGGKGYTF.

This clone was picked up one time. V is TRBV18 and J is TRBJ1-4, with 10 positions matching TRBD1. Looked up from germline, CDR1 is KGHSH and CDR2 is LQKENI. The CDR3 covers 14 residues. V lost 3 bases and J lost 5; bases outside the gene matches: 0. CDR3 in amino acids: CASSPGQGNEKLFF. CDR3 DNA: TGTGCCAGCTCACCGGGACAGGGGAATGAAAAACTGTTTTTT. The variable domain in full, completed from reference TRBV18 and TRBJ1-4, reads NAGVMQNPRHLVRRRGQEARLRCSPMKGHSHVYWYRQLPEEGLKFMVYLQKENIIDESGMPKERFSAEFPKEGPSILRIQQVVRGDSAAYFCASSPGQGNEKLFFGSGTQLSVL.

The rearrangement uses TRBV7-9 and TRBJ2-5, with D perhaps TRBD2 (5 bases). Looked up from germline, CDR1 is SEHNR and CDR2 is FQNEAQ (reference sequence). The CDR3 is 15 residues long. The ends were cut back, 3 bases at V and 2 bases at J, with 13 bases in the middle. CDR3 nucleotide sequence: TGTGCCAGCAGCTTGTACGGAGGCGGACAAGAGACCCAGTACTTC. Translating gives CASSLYGGGQETQYF.

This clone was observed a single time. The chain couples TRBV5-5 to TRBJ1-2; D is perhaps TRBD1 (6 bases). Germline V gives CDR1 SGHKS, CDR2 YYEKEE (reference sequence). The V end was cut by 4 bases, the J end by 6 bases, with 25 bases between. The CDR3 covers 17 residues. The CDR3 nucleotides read TGTGCCAGCAGCAAACCCTCCATTAGCAGGGGCCGAAATGGCTACACCTTC. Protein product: CASSKPSISRGRNGYTF.

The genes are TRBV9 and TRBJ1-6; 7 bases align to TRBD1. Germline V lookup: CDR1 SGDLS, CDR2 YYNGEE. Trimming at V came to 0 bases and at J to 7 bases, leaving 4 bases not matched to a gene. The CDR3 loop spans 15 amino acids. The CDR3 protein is CASSVAGQLNSPLHF. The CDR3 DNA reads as TGTGCCAGCAGCGTAGCGGGACAGCTCAATTCACCCCTCCACTTT.